This T cell receptor (beta chain) was sequenced for a study of cytomegalovirus exposure and HLA in healthy donors. Comment on this clone: Its antigen remains unknown.

Overall study findings and caveats: Differences between HLA loci emerged in a later analysis of TCR association rates, with DRB1 most and HLA-C fewest.

Germline V CDR1 and CDR2: SGDLS, YYNGEE. There are 15 residues in the CDR3. PCR was performed using 60 Vbeta and 13 Jbeta primers. TCRdb keeps only in-frame clones here, not all; method: immunoSEQ multiplex PCR. The table lists 200,000 to 250,000 clones, with around 0.95% in the top ten. The sequence came from a woman in her twenties or thirties in good health and CMV-seropositive. Sequencing was done on a sample of PBMCs. This chain joins TRBV9 and TRBJ2-5; TRBD2 matches at 9 bases. Near its end, the DNA agrees better with TRBJ2-7, so the J call may be wrong. CDR3 loop: CASSVVGAGGDEQYF. The CDR3 DNA reads TGTGCCAGCAGCGTAGTAGGAGCGGGAGGTGACGAGCAGTACTTC.